A single T cell receptor (beta chain) is shown here with its context. At one boundary the junction diverges from the germline segment, which might be a read error. Measured with immunoSEQ multiplex PCR; TCRdb has only the in-frame clones, and not every one. The repertoire includes more than 200,000 clones, approximately 86% of them detected once, and over 4% sits in the top ten. This entry belongs to a study of blood T cell repertoires in COVID-19. For the study at large: The study drew acute and convalescent COVID-19 samples from the United States, Italy and Spain. T cells, B-cell-depleted T cells, or PBMCs provided the cDNA or gDNA that served as material.

CDR1 is SQVTM, CDR2 ANQGSEA, per germline. The CDR3 spans 13 residues. The rearrangement links TRBV29-1 to TRBJ1-1, with no clear D. Sequencing input: peripheral blood. The sequence was obtained from a woman aged 55-70 years with COVID-19, enrolled during active disease. The CDR3 nucleotides are TGCAGCGTTGAAAGGCGGCTGAACACTGAAGTTTTCTTT. Encoded protein: CSVERRLNTEVFF.